This T cell receptor beta chain originates from a study of CD8 T cells in Susac syndrome (dated by TCRdb to the late 2010s). About the full investigation: Whether CD8+ T cell activation and differentiation in Susac syndrome was antigen driven was tested using repertoire sequencing.

As regards this clonotype: Its specific antigen is unknown. Nothing much larger sits one base from this clone, and base qualities are not available.

RNA was extracted using the RNeasy kit, and roughly 0.5 to 1 microgram was reverse transcribed with random hexamers. TCR beta CDR3 regions were amplified with the immunoSEQ multiplex PCR assay covering 54 Vbeta and 13 Jbeta segments. Bias from PCR amplification was corrected by using a synthetic template baseline for primer optimization and for computational correction. The paper's processing steps were these. Reads were assigned to V, D and J genes according to IMGT and analyzed in immunoSEQ Analyzer, with only productive sequences retained. To calculate clonality, Shannon entropy was normalized by log2 of the number of productive unique sequences and then subtracted from one. For each patient and control, public and private clones were evaluated within the 100 most prevalent clones. Clones were defined as Susac-specific if absent from the healthy and MS cohorts, from some 1,000 published viral clones and from other ImmuneACCESS disease sequences. Using fastp at Q25 and MiXCR, TCRdb reprocessed the public reads and kept productive beta chains. All rows with the same CDR3 protein become a single entry with the most common DNA and genes. These V and J calls rely on TCRdb rather than the paper's analysis. In this sample the table shows about 200,000 distinct CDR3 sequences, 85% to 95% of which occur a single time. Clones ranked in the top ten supply 0.082% of the sample.

Peripheral blood CD8+ and CD4+ T cells from healthy donors, Susac syndrome patients and multiple sclerosis patients were profiled using high-throughput TCR beta sequencing. The multiple sclerosis controls were treatment-naive patients whose relapsing-remitting disease, either stable or active, fulfilled the revised McDonald criteria. Bulk CD8+ and CD4+ T cells were purified by magnetic negative isolation, while CD8+ TEMRA cells were enriched using FACS. Blood was collected in EDTA tubes and processed within 24 hours, with PBMCs isolated through density gradient centrifugation. PBMCs intended for TCR sequencing were frozen in liquid nitrogen and were later thawed in a 37 degrees C water bath. The sorted or isolated CD4+, CD8+ and CD8+ TEMRA cells had a purity of 90% or higher. Overall study results and their limits: The TCR sequencing and HLA analysis was acknowledged to have included a relatively small number of individuals.

The source of this sequence is a human donor with multiple sclerosis. The sample was CD4+ T cells from PBMCs.

The CDR3 region has the sequence CSARTGSNQPQHF. The nucleotide sequence reads TGCAGTGCCAGGACAGGGTCCAATCAGCCCCAGCATTTT. The chain employs TRBV20-1 and TRBJ1-5, and 8 junction bases match TRBD1. The cysteine opens and the phenylalanine closes a CDR3 of 13 amino acids. The sequence is cut down to CDR3 DNA, 39 bases in frame from base 1. V and J are trimmed by 6 bases and 3 bases, and the gene matches miss 4 bases of the junction. The germline V gene (reference sequence) gives CDR1 as DFQATT and CDR2 as SNEGSKA.